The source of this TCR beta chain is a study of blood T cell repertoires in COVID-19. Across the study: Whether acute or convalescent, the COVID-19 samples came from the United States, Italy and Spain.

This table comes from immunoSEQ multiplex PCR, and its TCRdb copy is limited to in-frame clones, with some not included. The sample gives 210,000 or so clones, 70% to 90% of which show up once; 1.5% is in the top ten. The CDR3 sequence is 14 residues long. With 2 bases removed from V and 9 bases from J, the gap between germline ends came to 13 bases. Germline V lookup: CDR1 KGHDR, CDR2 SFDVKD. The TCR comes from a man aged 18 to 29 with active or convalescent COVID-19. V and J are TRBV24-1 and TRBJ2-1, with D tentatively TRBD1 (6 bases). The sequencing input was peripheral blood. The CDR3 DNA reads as TGTGCCACCAGTGATTCTAGGGGGTTGCGTGAGCAGTTCTTC. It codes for CATSDSRGLREQFF.